This T cell receptor (beta chain) appears in the sequencing data of a study of T-cell reconstitution after alpha-beta-depleted transplantation in children listed by TCRdb under 2016. In the study overall: Using TCR repertoire profiling, the study followed T-cell immune reconstitution in a quantitative way in children after TCRalphabeta/CD19-depleted allogeneic hematopoietic cell transplantation.

Only a few counts were recorded for this clonotype. No cognate antigen has been identified for it. No base-level quality is on record; no much larger clone is a single base apart. Preparation of the library involved PCR. Reads for this sample came from an Illumina HiSeq 2500. TCR library preparation used molecular barcoding, with unique molecular identifiers applied to normalize quantification of the TCRbeta repertoire. Using fastp at Q25 and MiXCR, TCRdb reprocessed the public reads and kept productive beta chains. A single entry per CDR3 protein holds the most common genes and DNA from its merged rows. The sample table contains 60,000 or so distinct CDR3 sequences; only one count was recorded for about 40% of them. The top ten clonotypes cover under 98% of the sample. The treatment or condition label here, explained by the study, means: allogeneic hematopoietic cell transplantation with graft depleted of TCRalphabeta T cells and CD19 B cells. TCRalphabeta/CD19-depleted allogeneic hematopoietic cell grafts were given to the transplant recipients, all of whom were children.

Summary of the overall study and its limitations: The apparently early recovery of alphabetaT-cell counts about two months after transplant reportedly depended on only several hundred rapidly expanded clones that came from non-depleted graft cells. Hyperexpanded clone frequencies declined over subsequent months; after one year, T-cell counts and TCRbeta diversity were mostly attributed to newly produced T cells. In some patients, the high TCRbeta diversity seen at day 60 was put down to recipient T cells and intrathymic progenitors that had survived conditioning.

Material: PBMCs, mostly from graft donor cells, obtained 360 days after TCRalphabeta/CD19-depleted stem cell transplant. This sequence was found in a male patient aged 5 to 17 who had a stem cell transplant for acute lymphoblastic leukemia, so the T cells may come from the graft donor.

The CDR3 is CSVGLADGTQYF. The nucleotide sequence reads as follows: TGCAGCGTCGGACTAGCCGACGGGACCCAGTACTTC. The sequence links TRBV29-1 to TRBJ2-5; the junction holds 8 bases that match TRBD2. Including cysteine and phenylalanine, the CDR3 has 12 amino acids. Solely the CDR3 DNA is kept, with 36 bases framed from the first base. The germline V gene gives CDR1 as SQVTM and CDR2 as ANQGSEA. Unmatched junction bases come to 7, with V trimmed by 6 bases and J by 7 bases.